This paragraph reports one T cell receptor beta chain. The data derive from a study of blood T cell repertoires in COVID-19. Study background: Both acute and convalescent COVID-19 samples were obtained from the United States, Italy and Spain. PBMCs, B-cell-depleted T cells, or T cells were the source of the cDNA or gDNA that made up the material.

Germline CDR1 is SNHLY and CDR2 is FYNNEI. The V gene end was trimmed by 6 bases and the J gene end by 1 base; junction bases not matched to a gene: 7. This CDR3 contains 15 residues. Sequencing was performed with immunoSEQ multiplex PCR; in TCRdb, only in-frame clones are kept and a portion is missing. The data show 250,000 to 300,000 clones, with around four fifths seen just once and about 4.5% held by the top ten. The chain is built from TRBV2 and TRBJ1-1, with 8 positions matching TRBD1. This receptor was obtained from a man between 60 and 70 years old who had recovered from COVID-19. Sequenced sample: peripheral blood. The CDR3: CASSLSDRGNTEAFF. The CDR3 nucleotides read TGTGCCAGCAGCTTATCCGACAGGGGGAACACTGAAGCTTTCTTT. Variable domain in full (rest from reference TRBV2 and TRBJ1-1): EPEVTQTPSHQVTQMGQEVILRCVPISNHLYFYWYRQILGQKVEFLVSFYNNEISEKSEIFDDQFSVERPDGSNFTLKIRSTKLEDSAMYFCASSLSDRGNTEAFFGQGTRLTVV.